These 13 T cell receptor beta chains share one sample of origin, sequenced in a study of breast tumors, draining lymph nodes, adjacent tissues. TCRdb recomputed calls from the multiplex PCR reads with MiXCR, one row per CDR3 protein. In the table there are about 20,000 distinct CDR3 sequences, around two fifths of which are singletons. The specimen was breast tumor tissue. The receptors derive from a female donor with breast cancer. Some clones in this sample may be carry-over from other donors' samples.

The chain joins TRBV27 to TRBJ1-5; 10 bases are shared with TRBD1. This CDR3 is built from 14 residues. V dropped 6 bases and J dropped 3; count of bases not matched to a gene: 2. Germline lookup yields CDR1 MNHEY and CDR2 SMNVEV (reference sequence). This chain's CDR3 is CASSGTGDNQPQHF. The CDR3 nucleotides read TGTGCCAGCAGCGGGACAGGGGACAATCAGCCCCAGCATTTT.

This clonotype was recorded many times. A read error may explain this, as a much larger clone is one base away. The chain uses TRBV5-1 and TRBJ2-2; 14 positions match TRBD2. The CDR3 has 16 amino acids. Trimming took 2 bases from V and 4 from J; bases not matched to a gene: 1. Germline CDR1 and CDR2: SGHRS and YFSETQ. CDR3 DNA sequence: TGCGCCAGCAGCTTAGGGACTAGCGGGAGCACCGGGGAGCTGTTTTTT. Amino acid sequence: CASSLGTSGSTGELFF.

This clonotype occurred many times. This sequence joins TRBV19 and TRBJ2-3; 8 bases match TRBD1. J was trimmed by 4 bases and V by 4 bases; bases with no gene match: 7. Germline CDR1 and CDR2: LNHDA and SQIVND (reference sequence). The length of the CDR3 is 15 residues. The CDR3 spells CASSTRTGNADTQYF. The CDR3 coding sequence is TGTGCCAGTAGTACCCGGACAGGGAACGCAGATACGCAGTATTTT.

V is TRBV2 and J is TRBJ2-3; D may be TRBD1 (5 bases). The CDR3 runs to 12 residues. Germline CDR1 is SNHLY and CDR2 is FYNNEI. V gave up 7 bases and J gave up 4 bases, with 9 bases separating them. CDR3 bases: TGTGCCAGCATCCTAGGGGCAGATACGCAGTATTTT. This translates into CASILGADTQYF.

V and J are TRBV10-3 and TRBJ1-2; D remains unclear. Germline CDR1 and CDR2: ENHRY and SYGVKD. V lost 0 bases and J 6 bases, leaving 11 bases between the germline ends. The CDR3 has 14 amino acids. The CDR3 bases are TGTGCCATCAGTGAGTCGACGGCGGAGGATGGCTACACCTTC. This sequence encodes CAISESTAEDGYTF.

In this sample, this clonotype turned up many times. The rearrangement joins TRBV12-3 or TRBV12-4 to TRBJ2-2; weak D call: TRBD1 (6 bases). V lost 2 bases and J 0 bases, leaving 19 bases between the germline ends. The CDR3 consists of 19 residues. CDR3 nucleotides: TGTGCCAGCAGTTTATGGTTCAGGGGTAGCGCTTCGAACACCGGGGAGCTGTTTTTT. Its protein product is CASSLWFRGSASNTGELFF.

The chain has TRBV7-9 and TRBJ2-3, with 15 bases aligning to TRBD2. The germline CDR1 and CDR2 sequences are SEHNR and FQNEAQ (reference sequence). The CDR3 spans 18 residues. Germline trimming cut 5 bases from V and 10 bases from J; bases unmatched to any gene: 16. CDR3 bases: TGTGCCAGCAGCCCTCAAGGTCGGGGGACTAGCGGGAGGTTTTCGCAGTATTTT. It specifies CASSPQGRGTSGRFSQYF.

This clonotype occurred many times. The chain uses TRBV19 and TRBJ1-5, with D maybe TRBD1 (5 bases). Germline assignment: CDR1 LNHDA and CDR2 SQIVND (reference sequence). The CDR3 is 14 residues long. Trimming pared 11 bases from V and 4 bases from J, leaving 18 bases between. The CDR3 here is CAPPGGPGNQPQHF. The CDR3 region has the DNA TGTGCCCCCCCGGGGGGACCGGGAAATCAGCCCCAGCATTTT.

This clonotype was detected only once. V is TRBV7-2 and J is TRBJ2-7; 9 bases map to TRBD2. The V and J ends lost 6 bases and 2 bases, in that order; junction bases with no gene match: 11. CDR3 length equals 16 residues. Looked up from germline, CDR1 is SGHTA and CDR2 is FQGNSA. CDR3 sequence reads: CASSHIGLAPTYEQYF. The CDR3, as DNA: TGTGCCAGCAGTCACATCGGACTAGCGCCCACCTACGAGCAGTACTTC.

The V gene is TRBV6-5, the J gene TRBJ2-7, with 8 bases lining up with TRBD2. The J segment lost 5 bases and the V segment lost 6 bases, leaving 9 bases of the junction unmatched. Germline V lookup: CDR1 MNHEY, CDR2 SVGAGI. CDR3 size: 14 residues. CDR3 loop: CASSRPREVHEQYF. The CDR3 bases are TGTGCCAGCAGCCGCCCGCGGGAGGTCCACGAGCAGTACTTC.

The chain joins TRBV29-1 to TRBJ1-4, with 7 bases that match TRBD1. The CDR3 loop spans 13 amino acids. Germline V CDR1 and CDR2: SQVTM, ANQGSEA. V shed 4 bases, J shed 8 bases, and the junction held 7 bases outside the gene matches. CDR3: CSVGPSQGEKLFF. CDR3 nucleotides: TGCAGCGTTGGTCCGTCACAGGGGGAAAAACTGTTTTTT.

In regard to this clonotype: The conserved closing phenylalanine or tryptophan is absent in this CDR3, likely reflecting a read error. This sequence joins TRBV2 and TRBJ1-2; no clear D gene. Germline lookup yields CDR1 SNHLY and CDR2 FYNNEI. The CDR3 has 14 amino acids. The germline V and J ends were trimmed by 5 bases and 3 bases, with 13 bases remaining between them. This CDR3 reads CASSPSGSDYGYTP. The CDR3 region has the DNA TGTGCCAGCAGTCCCTCTGGGTCGGACTATGGCTACACCCCC.

This clonotype was detected ten times or more. It may be a read error: a sequence one base away is much more abundant. The J gene is TRBJ1-6, the V gene TRBV6-6; D uncertain. Trimming took 5 bases from V and 11 from J, leaving 10 bases between them. The V gene's germline CDR1 is MNHNY and CDR2 SVGAGI (reference sequence). CDR3 length: 12 amino acids. The CDR3 nucleotides are TGTGCCAGCAGTCACGGGGAGACACCCCTCCACTTT. Its protein product is CASSHGETPLHF.